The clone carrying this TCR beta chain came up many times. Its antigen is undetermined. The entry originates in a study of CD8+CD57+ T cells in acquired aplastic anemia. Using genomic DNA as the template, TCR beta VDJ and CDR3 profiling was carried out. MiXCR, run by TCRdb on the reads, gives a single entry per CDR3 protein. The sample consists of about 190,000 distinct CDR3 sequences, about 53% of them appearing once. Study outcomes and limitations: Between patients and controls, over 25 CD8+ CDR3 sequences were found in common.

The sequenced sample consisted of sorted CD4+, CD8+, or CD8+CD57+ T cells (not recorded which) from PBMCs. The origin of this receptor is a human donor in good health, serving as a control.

The CDR3 loop is CASQGYRGGFRQYF. CDR3 sequence (DNA): TGTGCCAGCCAGGGGTACCGGGGGGGCTTTCGGCAGTATTTT. J is TRBJ2-3 and V is TRBV7-2, with 8 bases identical to TRBD2. V lost 8 bases, J lost 11 bases, and 15 bases stayed unmatched. The CDR3 is 14 amino acids. Germline CDR1 reads SGHTA; CDR2 reads FQGNSA.